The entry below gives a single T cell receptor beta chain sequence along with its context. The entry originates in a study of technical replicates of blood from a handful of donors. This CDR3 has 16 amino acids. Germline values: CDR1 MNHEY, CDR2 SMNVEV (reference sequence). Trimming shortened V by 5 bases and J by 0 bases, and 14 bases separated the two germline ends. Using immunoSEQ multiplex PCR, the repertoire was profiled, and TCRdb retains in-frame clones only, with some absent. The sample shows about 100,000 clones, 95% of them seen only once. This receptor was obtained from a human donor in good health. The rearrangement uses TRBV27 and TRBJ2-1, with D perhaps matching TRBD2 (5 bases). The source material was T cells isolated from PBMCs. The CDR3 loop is CASSLEGLSSYNEQFF. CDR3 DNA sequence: TGTGCCAGCAGTCTCGAGGGCTTGAGCTCCTACAATGAGCAGTTCTTC.